This T cell receptor (beta chain) emerged from a study of CD8+ T cells in alopecia areata. Study context: Treated individuals took tofacitinib by mouth, 5 to 10 mg twice daily.

After isolation, RNA underwent reverse transcription to generate cDNA as the sequencing template. Some clones are missing from TCRdb's copy, which holds only in-frame ones; the method was immunoSEQ multiplex PCR. The table includes some 180,000 clones, over 55% detected once. V lost 1 base to trimming and J lost 7 bases, with 10 bases between them. This CDR3 is built from 13 residues. Germline V gene sequence: CDR1 GTSNPN, CDR2 SVGIG (reference sequence). The chain carries TRBV30 and TRBJ1-4; D gene uncertain. Sample: CD4+ T cells sorted from blood, taken at week 0. The sequence came from a human donor with alopecia areata. CDR3 sequence: CAWSDGYGEKLFF. The DNA for the CDR3 is TGTGCCTGGAGTGACGGGTATGGTGAAAAACTGTTTTTT.